Following are 8 T cell receptor beta chains from one sample sequenced in a study of T cells in Graves' hyperthyroidism and ophthalmopathy. RNA transcripts served as the template for amplifying TCR beta CDR3 regions. The TCR CDR3 first-round RT-PCR relied on the HTBI primer set. TCRdb re-analysed the multiplex PCR reads in MiXCR, keeping a single row per CDR3 protein. The sample includes around 97,000 distinct CDR3 sequences, 40% to 50% of them seen just once. The sequenced material came from blood. These receptors were collected from a man between 40 and 49 years old with Graves' hyperthyroidism.

Details on this clonotype: Germline and junction disagree at one end, which may indicate a read error. The chain combines TRBV7-9 with TRBJ1-1; TRBD1 is a possible D gene (6 bases). The CDR3 has 13 amino acids. Germline-derived CDR1 and CDR2 are SEHNR and FQNEAQ (reference sequence). The DNA of the CDR3 is TGTGCTAGCAGGCAGGGGCTGGTCACTGAAGCTTTCTTT. This sequence encodes CASRQGLVTEAFF.

This clonotype was observed many times. The chain has TRBV20-1 and TRBJ2-7; 12 bases line up with TRBD2. This CDR3 is built from 14 residues. V lost 5 bases to trimming and J lost 5 bases; unmatched junction nucleotides: 7. CDR1 is DFQATT and CDR2 is SNEGSKA in the germline V gene (reference sequence). CDR3 nucleotide sequence: TGCAGTGCTGCTAGCGGGGGGGCCGCCAACGAGCAGTACTTC. Protein: CSAASGGAANEQYF.

The J gene is TRBJ2-5, the V gene TRBV18; the D is unclear. The CDR3 extends over 13 amino acids. Germline V gene sequence: CDR1 KGHSH, CDR2 LQKENI. Trimming took off 3 bases at V and 5 bases at J, with 10 bases between the two ends. Written as DNA, the CDR3 is TGTGCCAGCTCACCGGGCCTCGGTGAGACCCAGTACTTC. Translating it yields CASSPGLGETQYF.

Regarding this clonotype: Just one base apart from a much larger clone, this may be a read error. The gene calls are TRBV6-5 and TRBJ1-1; possible D gene TRBD1, 5 bases. The CDR3 length is 15 residues. In germline, CDR1 is MNHEY, CDR2 SVGAGI. Between the trimmed V and J ends, which lost 5 bases and 2 bases, there was a span of 15 bases. In DNA form, the CDR3 reads TGTGCCAGCAGTACCCTGGACACCCTTAACACTGAAGCTTTCTTT. Translating it yields CASSTLDTLNTEAFF.

This clonotype has more than one count but fewer than ten. Given a much more abundant clone one base away, this may be a read error. The rearrangement uses TRBV12-3 or TRBV12-4 and TRBJ2-5, with D perhaps assigned TRBD1 or TRBD2 (6 bases each). This CDR3 has 14 amino acids. Trimming removed 3 bases at V and 5 bases at J, with 13 bases between. CDR3 sequence reads: CASSLGGLAETQYF. The CDR3 DNA is TGTGCCAGCAGTTTGGGGGGCTTGGCGGAGACCCAGTACTTC.

In its sample, this clonotype was seen many times. This rearrangement joins TRBV9 to TRBJ1-5, with D possibly being TRBD1 (5 bases). Looked up from germline, CDR1 is SGDLS and CDR2 is YYNGEE. The CDR3 has 14 residues. Deletions cut 4 bases from V and 0 bases from J, with 8 bases between. CDR3 protein: CASSQGISNQPQHF. DNA of the CDR3: TGTGCCAGCAGCCAGGGAATTAGCAATCAGCCCCAGCATTTT.

Regarding this clonotype: A read error may produce the germline difference seen at one junction end. The chain joins TRBV10-1 to TRBJ2-7; D remains unclear. Germline-derived CDR1 and CDR2 are WNHNN and SYGVQD (reference sequence). This CDR3 contains 12 residues. The CDR3 loop reads CTSSDGSYEQYF. CDR3 bases: TGCACCAGCAGTGATGGATCCTATGAGCAGTACTTC.

J is TRBJ1-5 and V is TRBV24-1; D perhaps matches TRBD1 (5 bases). The CDR3 consists of 14 residues. V gave up 12 bases and J gave up 4 bases, with 18 bases separating them. CDR1 is KGHDR and CDR2 is SFDVKD in the germline V gene. The CDR3 is CAVPLRDGNQPQHF. As DNA, the CDR3 is TGTGCCGTACCTCTCCGGGACGGGAATCAGCCCCAGCATTTT.